This entry features one T cell receptor beta chain sequence. This sample was included in a study of blood T cell repertoires in COVID-19. Method: immunoSEQ multiplex PCR; TCRdb's copy keeps in-frame clones and lacks some. Of 150,000 to 200,000 clones in the sample, about 91% were seen once. The material sequenced was peripheral blood. This TCR was sampled from a woman aged 25 to 39 with acute or convalescent COVID-19.

In nucleotides, the CDR3 is TGTGCCAGCAGGGAGGGGGCGCGTAACACTGAAGCTTTCTTT. Translating gives CASREGARNTEAFF. This chain connects TRBV7-9 to TRBJ1-1, with 7 bases aligning to TRBD1. The CDR3 is 14 residues long. Germline CDR1 and CDR2: SEHNR and FQNEAQ (reference sequence). J lost 2 bases, V lost 6 bases, and 6 bases had no gene match.